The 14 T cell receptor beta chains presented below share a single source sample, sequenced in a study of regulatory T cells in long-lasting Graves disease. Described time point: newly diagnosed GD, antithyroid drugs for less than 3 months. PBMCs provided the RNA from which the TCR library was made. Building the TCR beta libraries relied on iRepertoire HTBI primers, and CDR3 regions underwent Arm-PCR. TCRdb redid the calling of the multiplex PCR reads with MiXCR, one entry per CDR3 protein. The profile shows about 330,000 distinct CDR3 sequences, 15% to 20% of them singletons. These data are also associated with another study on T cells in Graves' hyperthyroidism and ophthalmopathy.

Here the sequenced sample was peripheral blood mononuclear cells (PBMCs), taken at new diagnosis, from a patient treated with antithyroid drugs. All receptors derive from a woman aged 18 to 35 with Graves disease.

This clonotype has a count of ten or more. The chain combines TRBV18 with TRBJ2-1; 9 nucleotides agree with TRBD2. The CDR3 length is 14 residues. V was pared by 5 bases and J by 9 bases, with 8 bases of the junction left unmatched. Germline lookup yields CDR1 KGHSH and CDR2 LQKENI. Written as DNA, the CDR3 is TGTGCCAGCTCATATTCTAGCGGGAACGCTGAGCAGTTCTTC. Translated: CASSYSSGNAEQFF. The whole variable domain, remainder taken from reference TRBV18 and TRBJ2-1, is NAGVMQNPRHLVRRRGQEARLRCSPMKGHSHVYWYRQLPEEGLKFMVYLQKENIIDESGMPKERFSAEFPKEGPSILRIQQVVRGDSAAYFCASSYSSGNAEQFFGPGTRLTVL.

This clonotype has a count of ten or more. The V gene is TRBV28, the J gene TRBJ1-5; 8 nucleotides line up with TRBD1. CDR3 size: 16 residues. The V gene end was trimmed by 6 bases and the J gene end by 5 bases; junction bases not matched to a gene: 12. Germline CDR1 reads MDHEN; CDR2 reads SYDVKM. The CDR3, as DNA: TGTGCCAGCAGCTTGGTCGCCGGACAGGGTGATCAGCCCCAGCATTTT. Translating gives CASSLVAGQGDQPQHF.

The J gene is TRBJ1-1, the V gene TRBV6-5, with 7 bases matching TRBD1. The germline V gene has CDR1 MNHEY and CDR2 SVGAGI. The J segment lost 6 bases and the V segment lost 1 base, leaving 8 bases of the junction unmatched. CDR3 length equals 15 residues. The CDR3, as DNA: TGTGCCAGCAGTTACTATAAGGGGGCGAGGGCTGAAGCTTTCTTT. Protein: CASSYYKGARAEAFF.

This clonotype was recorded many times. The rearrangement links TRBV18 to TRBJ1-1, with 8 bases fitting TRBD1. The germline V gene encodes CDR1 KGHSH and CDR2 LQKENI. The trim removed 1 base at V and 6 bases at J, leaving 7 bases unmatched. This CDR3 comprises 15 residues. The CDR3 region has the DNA TGTGCCAGCTCACCACGGGCGACAGGGGTTTCTGAAGCTTTCTTT. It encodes CASSPRATGVSEAFF.

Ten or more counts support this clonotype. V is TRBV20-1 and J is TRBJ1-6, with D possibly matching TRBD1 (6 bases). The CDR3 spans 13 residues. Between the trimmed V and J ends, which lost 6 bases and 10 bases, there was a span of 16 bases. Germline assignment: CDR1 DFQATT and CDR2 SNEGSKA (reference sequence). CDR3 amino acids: CSATGAVNSPLHF. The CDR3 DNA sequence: TGCAGTGCCACGGGGGCAGTTAACTCACCCCTCCACTTT.

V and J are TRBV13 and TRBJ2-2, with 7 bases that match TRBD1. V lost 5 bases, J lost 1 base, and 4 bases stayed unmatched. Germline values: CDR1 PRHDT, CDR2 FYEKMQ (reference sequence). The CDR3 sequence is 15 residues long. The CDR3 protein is CASSHDRVNTGELFF. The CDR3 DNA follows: TGTGCCAGCAGCCATGACAGGGTGAACACCGGGGAGCTGTTTTTT.

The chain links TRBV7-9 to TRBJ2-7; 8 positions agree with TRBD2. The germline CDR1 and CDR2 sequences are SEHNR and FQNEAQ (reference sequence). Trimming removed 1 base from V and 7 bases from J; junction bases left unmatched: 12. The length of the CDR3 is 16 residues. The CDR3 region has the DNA TGTGCCAGCAGCTTAGGAGGAGCGGGAGCAGATGCGGAGCAGTACTTC. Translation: CASSLGGAGADAEQYF.

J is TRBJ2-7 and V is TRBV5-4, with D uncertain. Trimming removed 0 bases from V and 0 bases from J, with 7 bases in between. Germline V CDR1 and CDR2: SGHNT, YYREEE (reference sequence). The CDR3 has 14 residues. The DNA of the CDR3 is TGTGCCAGCAGCTTGGCCAGGCACTCCTACGAGCAGTACTTC. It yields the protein CASSLARHSYEQYF.

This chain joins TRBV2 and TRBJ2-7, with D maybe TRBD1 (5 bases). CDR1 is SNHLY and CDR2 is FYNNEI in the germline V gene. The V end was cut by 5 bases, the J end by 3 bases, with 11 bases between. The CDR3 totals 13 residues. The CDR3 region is CASSYGHGYEQYF. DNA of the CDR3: TGTGCCAGCAGTTACGGACACGGCTACGAGCAGTACTTC.

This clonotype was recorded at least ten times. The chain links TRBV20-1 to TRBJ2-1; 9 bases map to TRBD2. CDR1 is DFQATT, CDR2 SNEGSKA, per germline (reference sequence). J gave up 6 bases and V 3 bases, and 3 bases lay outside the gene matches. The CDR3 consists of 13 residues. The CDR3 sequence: CSASGLALNEQFF. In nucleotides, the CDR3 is TGCAGTGCTAGTGGACTAGCGCTCAATGAGCAGTTCTTC.

The CDR3 nucleotides read TGTGCCAGCAGAACAGGGGTGACCGGGGCCAACGTCCTGACTTTC. Residues: CASRTGVTGANVLTF. The chain has TRBV6-2 or TRBV6-3 and TRBJ2-6; 7 positions match TRBD1. In germline, CDR1 is MNHEY, CDR2 SVGEGT. This CDR3 comprises 15 residues. The J segment lost 4 bases and the V segment lost 6 bases, leaving 6 bases of the junction unmatched.

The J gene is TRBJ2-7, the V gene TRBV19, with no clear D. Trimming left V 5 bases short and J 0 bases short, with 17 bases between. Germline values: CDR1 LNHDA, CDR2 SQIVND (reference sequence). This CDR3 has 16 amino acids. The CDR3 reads CASSPPRAASSYEQYF. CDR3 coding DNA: TGTGCCAGTAGTCCTCCCCGGGCGGCCAGCTCCTACGAGCAGTACTTC.

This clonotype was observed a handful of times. CDR3 DNA: TGTGCCAGCAGTACCTCAATAGAGACCCAGTACTTC. As protein: CASSTSIETQYF. J is TRBJ2-5 and V is TRBV28; D is unresolved. The ends were cut back, 5 bases at V and 4 bases at J, with 8 bases in the middle. Germline V gene data show CDR1 as MDHEN and CDR2 as SYDVKM. This CDR3 is built from 12 residues.

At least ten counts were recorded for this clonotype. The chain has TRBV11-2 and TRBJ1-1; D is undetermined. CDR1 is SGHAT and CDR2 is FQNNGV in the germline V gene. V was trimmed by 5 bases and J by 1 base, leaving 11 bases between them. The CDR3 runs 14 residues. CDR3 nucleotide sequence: TGTGCCAGCAGCATAGGACGGAAGAACACTGAAGCTTTCTTT. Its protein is CASSIGRKNTEAFF.